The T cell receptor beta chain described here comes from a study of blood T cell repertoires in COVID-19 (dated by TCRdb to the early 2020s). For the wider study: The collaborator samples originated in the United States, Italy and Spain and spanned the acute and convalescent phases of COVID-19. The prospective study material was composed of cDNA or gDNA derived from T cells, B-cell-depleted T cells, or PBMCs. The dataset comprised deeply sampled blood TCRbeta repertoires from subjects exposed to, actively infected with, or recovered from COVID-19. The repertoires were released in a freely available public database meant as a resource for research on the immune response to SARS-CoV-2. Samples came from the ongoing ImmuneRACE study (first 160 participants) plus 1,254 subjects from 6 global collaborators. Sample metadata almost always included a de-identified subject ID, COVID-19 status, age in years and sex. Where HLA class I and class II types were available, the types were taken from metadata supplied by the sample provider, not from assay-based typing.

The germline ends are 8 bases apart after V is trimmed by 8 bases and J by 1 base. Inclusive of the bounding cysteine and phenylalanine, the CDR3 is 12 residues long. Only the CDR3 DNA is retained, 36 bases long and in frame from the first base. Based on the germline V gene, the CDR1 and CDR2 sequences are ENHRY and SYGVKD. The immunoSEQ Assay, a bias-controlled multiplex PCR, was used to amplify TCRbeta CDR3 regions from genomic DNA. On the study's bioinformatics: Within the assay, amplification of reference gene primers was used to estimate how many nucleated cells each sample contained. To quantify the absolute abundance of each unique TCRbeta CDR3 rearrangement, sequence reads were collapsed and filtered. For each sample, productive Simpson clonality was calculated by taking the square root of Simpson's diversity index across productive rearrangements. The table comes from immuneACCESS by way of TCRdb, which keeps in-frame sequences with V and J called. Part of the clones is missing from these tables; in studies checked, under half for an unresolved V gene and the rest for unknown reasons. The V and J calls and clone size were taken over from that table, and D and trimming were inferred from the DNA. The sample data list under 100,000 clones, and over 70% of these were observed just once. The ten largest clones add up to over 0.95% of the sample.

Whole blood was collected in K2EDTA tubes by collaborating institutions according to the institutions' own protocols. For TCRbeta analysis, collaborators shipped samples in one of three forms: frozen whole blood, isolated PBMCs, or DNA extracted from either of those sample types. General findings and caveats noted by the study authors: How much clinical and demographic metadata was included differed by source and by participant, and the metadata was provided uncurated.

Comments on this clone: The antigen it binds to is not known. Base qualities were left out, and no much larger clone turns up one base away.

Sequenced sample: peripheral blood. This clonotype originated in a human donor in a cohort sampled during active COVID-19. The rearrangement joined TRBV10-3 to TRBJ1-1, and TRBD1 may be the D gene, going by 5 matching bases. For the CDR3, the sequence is CAIATANTEAFF. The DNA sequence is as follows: TGTGCCATCGCGACAGCGAACACTGAAGCTTTCTTT.